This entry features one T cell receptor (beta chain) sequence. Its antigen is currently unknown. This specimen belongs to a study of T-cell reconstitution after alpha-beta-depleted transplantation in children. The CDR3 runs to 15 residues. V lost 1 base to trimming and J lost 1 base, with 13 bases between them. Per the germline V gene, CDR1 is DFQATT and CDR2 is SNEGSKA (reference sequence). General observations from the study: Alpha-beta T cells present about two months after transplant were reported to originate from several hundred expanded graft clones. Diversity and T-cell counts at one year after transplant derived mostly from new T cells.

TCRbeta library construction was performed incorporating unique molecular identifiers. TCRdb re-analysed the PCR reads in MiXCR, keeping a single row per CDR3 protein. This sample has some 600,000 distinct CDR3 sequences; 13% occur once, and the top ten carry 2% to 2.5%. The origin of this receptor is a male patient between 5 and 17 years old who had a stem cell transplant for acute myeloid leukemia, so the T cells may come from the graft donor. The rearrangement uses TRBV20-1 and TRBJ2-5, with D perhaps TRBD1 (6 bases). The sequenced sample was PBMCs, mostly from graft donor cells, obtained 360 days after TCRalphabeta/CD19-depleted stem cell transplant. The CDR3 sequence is CSARVQGQIQETQYF. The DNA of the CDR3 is TGCAGTGCTAGAGTTCAAGGACAGATCCAAGAGACCCAGTACTTC.